These 30 T cell receptor beta chains share one sample of origin, sequenced in a study of regulatory T cells. Primers: 52 TRBV forward and 13 TRBJ reverse. Produced via immunoSEQ multiplex PCR; TCRdb's table is partial and in-frame only. The sample consists of around 15,000 clones, 80% to 95% of them appearing once. Material: CD8+ T cells sorted from blood. All receptors derive from a person aged 18 to 30 with CD3G deficiency.

The CDR3 region is CASSPTSGGYTGELFF. CDR3 nucleotide sequence: TGTGCCAGCAGCCCGACTAGCGGGGGTTACACCGGGGAGCTGTTTTTT. The chain employs TRBV5-4 and TRBJ2-2; 12 nucleotides line up with TRBD2. The CDR3 is 16 amino acids. Germline CDR1 SGHNT, CDR2 YYREEE (reference sequence). After removal of 4 bases from V and 3 bases from J, the junction contained 4 bases not matched to a gene.

This clone was seen a handful of times. The genes are TRBV28 and TRBJ1-2; weak D call: TRBD1 (6 bases). V gave up 7 bases and J gave up 2 bases, with 11 bases separating them. Per the germline V gene, CDR1 is MDHEN and CDR2 is SYDVKM. This CDR3 spans 13 amino acids. For the CDR3, the DNA is TGTGCCAGCAAGGAGGGGGGGAACTATGGCTACACCTTC. Protein sequence: CASKEGGNYGYTF.

The chain couples TRBV6-1 to TRBJ1-2; D is uncertain. This CDR3 comprises 13 residues. Trimming cost V 6 bases and J 3 bases, with 11 bases left between them. The germline V gene has CDR1 MNHNS and CDR2 SASEGT. This chain's CDR3 is CASSDGRYYGYTF. The CDR3 DNA sequence: TGTGCCAGCAGCGATGGGCGCTACTATGGCTACACCTTC.

The chain has TRBV4-1 and TRBJ2-3, with D hard to call. This CDR3 spans 12 amino acids. V lost 4 bases, J lost 11 bases, and 13 bases lay in between. Germline V CDR1 and CDR2: MGHRA, YSYEKL. In DNA, the CDR3 is TGCGCCAGCAGCCCCACCTCATCCATGCAGTATTTT. Translating gives CASSPTSSMQYF.

A single count supports this clone. The V and J genes are TRBV7-9 and TRBJ2-5, with a tentative D call TRBD1 (6 bases). The J call may be wrong; the DNA end is better matched by TRBJ2-7. Germline CDR1 reads SEHNR; CDR2 reads FQNEAQ (reference sequence). CDR3 size: 14 residues. CDR3 nucleotide sequence: TGTGCCAGCAGCTTAGCGCGGACAGCCTACGAGCAGTACTTC. It is translated as CASSLARTAYEQYF.

The rearrangement links TRBV11-2 to TRBJ1-1; D is unresolved. Germline CDR1 SGHAT, CDR2 FQNNGV. Trimming pared 2 bases from V and 6 bases from J, leaving 10 bases between. There are 13 residues in the CDR3. The CDR3 DNA is TGTGCCAGCAGCTTAACAGAGGTATCTGAAGCTTTCTTT. It is translated as CASSLTEVSEAFF.

The DNA of the CDR3 is TGTGCCAGCAGCTTAGGGAGCGGGTGGGGATACGAGCAGTACTTC. It yields the protein CASSLGSGWGYEQYF. The chain has TRBV7-6 and TRBJ2-7, with D possibly being TRBD2 (6 bases). The V gene lost 1 base and the J gene lost 4 bases, with 14 bases spanning the gap. This CDR3 has 15 amino acids. CDR1 SGHVS and CDR2 FNYEAQ come from the germline V gene. The whole variable domain, filled in from reference TRBV7-6 and TRBJ2-7, reads GAGVSQSPRYKVTKRGQDVALRCDPISGHVSLYWYRQALGQGPEFLTYFNYEAQQDKSGLPNDRFSAERPEGSISTLTIQRTEQRDSAMYRCASSLGSGWGYEQYFGPGTRLTVT.

The gene calls are TRBV6-9 and TRBJ2-7, with a possible D match to TRBD2 (6 bases). CDR1 and CDR2 from the germline V gene are MNHGY and SVAAGI. The CDR3 runs 14 residues. V was cut by 3 bases and J by 5 bases, with 14 bases left in between. This CDR3 is CASSYVGGLNEQYF. In nucleotides, the CDR3 is TGTGCCAGCAGTTACGTCGGAGGGTTGAACGAGCAGTACTTC.

V usage is TRBV5-1 and J usage is TRBJ2-7; no definite D call. CDR3 length: 13 amino acids. In germline, CDR1 is SGHRS, CDR2 YFSETQ. The germline V and J ends were trimmed by 2 bases and 5 bases, with 11 bases remaining between them. DNA for the CDR3: TGCGCCAGCAGCTTCCGGCAAGCCGACGAGCAGTACTTC. It yields the protein CASSFRQADEQYF.

The genes are TRBV7-6 and TRBJ1-3; D unresolved. The V end lost 8 bases, the J end lost 1 base, and 3 bases lay between the germline ends. This CDR3 has 11 amino acids. Germline V lookup: CDR1 SGHVS, CDR2 FNYEAQ. This chain's CDR3 is CASGSGNTIYF. The DNA of the CDR3 is TGTGCCAGCGGGTCTGGAAACACCATATATTTT. Looking up the rest from reference TRBV7-6 and TRBJ1-3 gives the full variable domain: GAGVSQSPRYKVTKRGQDVALRCDPISGHVSLYWYRQALGQGPEFLTYFNYEAQQDKSGLPNDRFSAERPEGSISTLTIQRTEQRDSAMYRCASGSGNTIYFGEGSWLTVV.

The genes are TRBV5-5 and TRBJ1-1; D remains ambiguous. There are 14 residues in the CDR3. Germline CDR1 and CDR2: SGHKS and YYEKEE (reference sequence). Trimming pared 2 bases from V and 1 base from J, leaving 9 bases between. The CDR3, as DNA: TGTGCCAGCAGCTTTCTAGGGTGGAACACTGAAGCTTTCTTT. Its translation: CASSFLGWNTEAFF.

This rearrangement joins TRBV6-1 to TRBJ1-2, with 8 bases identical to TRBD1. Germline trimming cut 2 bases from V and 3 bases from J; bases unmatched to any gene: 5. Germline values: CDR1 MNHNS, CDR2 SASEGT. The CDR3 loop spans 15 amino acids. The CDR3 nucleotides read TGTGCCAGCAGTGAAAGCAGGGGGCAGGACTATGGCTACACCTTC. This gives the protein CASSESRGQDYGYTF.

The chain employs TRBV6-5 and TRBJ2-7, with TRBD1 as a possible D gene (5 bases). The CDR3 covers 12 residues. Germline V gene data show CDR1 as MNHEY and CDR2 as SVGAGI. Trimming stripped 6 bases from V and 7 bases from J, with 13 bases between. The CDR3 nucleotides are TGTGCCAGCAGCCGACTGGGGCTAGAGCAGTACTTC. Translating it yields CASSRLGLEQYF.

The V call is TRBV6-1, the J call TRBJ2-3; the match to TRBD2 covers 9 bases. In germline, CDR1 is MNHNS, CDR2 SASEGT. The trim removed 2 bases at V and 2 bases at J, leaving 8 bases unmatched. The CDR3 has 17 residues. CDR3 in DNA: TGTGCCAGCAGTGAATCCACACTAGCGGGCTACACAGATACGCAGTATTTT. Its protein is CASSESTLAGYTDTQYF.

V usage is TRBV7-9 and J usage is TRBJ1-1; D gene unclear. The CDR3 loop spans 12 amino acids. Deletions cut 8 bases from V and 0 bases from J, with 7 bases between. Germline lookup yields CDR1 SEHNR and CDR2 FQNEAQ (reference sequence). The CDR3 is CASQDLNTEAFF. DNA of the CDR3: TGTGCCAGCCAGGATCTGAACACTGAAGCTTTCTTT.

V is TRBV6-6 and J is TRBJ1-2, with 9 bases identical to TRBD1. The CDR3 extends over 15 amino acids. With V trimmed by 5 bases and J by 4 bases, 8 bases remained unmatched. CDR1 MNHNY and CDR2 SVGAGI come from the germline V gene (reference sequence). This CDR3 reads CASSPTGGASYGYTF. DNA for the CDR3: TGTGCCAGCAGTCCCACAGGGGGCGCGAGCTATGGCTACACCTTC.

The genes are TRBV7-9 and TRBJ2-2; D uncertain. Trimming took off 3 bases at V and 3 bases at J, with 17 bases between the two ends. In germline, CDR1 is SEHNR, CDR2 FQNEAQ (reference sequence). This CDR3 contains 17 residues. CDR3 loop: CASSFFRAGKDTGELFF. In nucleotides, the CDR3 is TGTGCCAGCAGCTTTTTCCGGGCAGGAAAAGACACCGGGGAGCTGTTTTTT.

This sequence joins TRBV9 and TRBJ1-6; D gene ambiguous. Germline values: CDR1 SGDLS, CDR2 YYNGEE. Between the trimmed V and J ends, which lost 6 bases and 9 bases, there was a span of 16 bases. The CDR3 sequence is 14 residues long. The CDR3 sequence: CASTLGPSSSPLHF. CDR3 nucleotide sequence: TGTGCCAGCACCCTCGGGCCGTCAAGTTCACCCCTCCACTTT.

On this clone itself: The germline gene is not matched at one end of the junction; a read error may be the cause. This CDR3 is also generated by other DNA sequences in the sample. The V and J genes are TRBV9 and TRBJ1-2, with D unclear. Germline assignment: CDR1 SGDLS and CDR2 YYNGEE. The CDR3 length is 13 residues. The CDR3 sequence: CASSVASYYGYTF. The CDR3 DNA sequence: TGTGCCAGTAGCGTTGCCAGCTACTATGGCTACACCTTC. Complete variable domain (other parts from reference TRBV9 and TRBJ1-2): DSGVTQTPKHLITATGQRVTLRCSPRSGDLSVYWYQQSLDQGLQFLIQYYNGEERAKGNILERFSAQQFPDLHSELNLSSLELGDSALYFCASSVASYYGYTFGSGTRLTVV.

The J gene is TRBJ2-3, the V gene TRBV6-4; no clear D gene. The CDR3 has 17 residues. Trimming took off 5 bases at V and 1 base at J, with 19 bases between the two ends. Germline loops: CDR1 MRHNA, CDR2 SNTAGT. In nucleotides, the CDR3 is TGTGCCAGCAGTCAACCTGTTGGCAGTCGCGGCACAGATACGCAGTATTTT. Its protein product is CASSQPVGSRGTDTQYF.

This sequence joins TRBV6-6 and TRBJ1-2, with D unresolved. From germline, CDR1 is MNHNY and CDR2 SVGAGI (reference sequence). V lost 6 bases and J lost 0, with 8 bases in between. The CDR3 has 13 amino acids. CDR3 DNA sequence: TGTGCCAGCAGCCCGGGGTCTAACTATGGCTACACCTTC. Its translation: CASSPGSNYGYTF.

J is TRBJ1-6 and V is TRBV27; 12 bases fit TRBD1. V shed 5 bases, J shed 9 bases, and the junction held 11 bases outside the gene matches. Germline-derived CDR1 and CDR2 are MNHEY and SMNVEV (reference sequence). The CDR3 totals 17 residues. The CDR3 sequence: CASSALPGQGAGSPLHF. The CDR3 DNA sequence: TGTGCCAGCAGTGCCCTCCCGGGACAGGGGGCAGGTTCACCCCTCCACTTT.

The chain uses TRBV6-6 and TRBJ2-7; 9 nucleotides agree with TRBD1. This CDR3 has 13 amino acids. V gave up 7 bases and J gave up 5 bases; unmatched junction bases: 6. CDR1 and CDR2 from the germline V gene are MNHNY and SVGAGI (reference sequence). CDR3 residues: CASTATGGHEQYF. The CDR3 region has the DNA TGTGCCAGCACCGCTACAGGGGGCCACGAGCAGTACTTC.

The V gene is TRBV19, the J gene TRBJ2-1; perhaps TRBD2 as D (6 bases). Per germline, CDR1 LNHDA and CDR2 SQIVND (reference sequence). V was cut by 3 bases and J by 6 bases, with 9 bases left in between. CDR3 length equals 13 residues. CDR3 sequence: CASSMGGPNEQFF. The DNA for the CDR3 is TGTGCCAGTAGTATGGGGGGTCCCAATGAGCAGTTCTTC.

This chain connects TRBV7-9 to TRBJ1-1; no definite D call. Germline V gene data show CDR1 as SEHNR and CDR2 as FQNEAQ (reference sequence). V was cut by 1 base and J by 5 bases, with 8 bases left in between. This CDR3 is built from 13 residues. DNA of the CDR3: TGTGCCAGCAGCTTAGGCGGGGAGACTGAAGCTTTCTTT. This sequence encodes CASSLGGETEAFF.

As regards this clone: Within the sample, other DNA sequences also encode this same CDR3. V is TRBV6-4 and J is TRBJ2-3, with a weak D call TRBD2 (5 bases). The CDR3 length is 21 residues. The germline V gene encodes CDR1 MRHNA and CDR2 SNTAGT. V dropped 2 bases and J dropped 0 bases, with 27 bases sitting between them. CDR3 region: CASSDVRTSLTPKLSTDTQYF. The CDR3, as DNA: TGTGCCAGCAGTGACGTAAGGACTTCCCTGACTCCCAAATTAAGCACAGATACGCAGTATTTT.

The CDR3 here is CASSLEGYEQYF. In DNA, the CDR3 is TGCGCCAGCAGCTTGGAAGGATACGAGCAGTACTTC. The chain couples TRBV5-1 to TRBJ2-7, with unresolved D. Germline CDR1 reads SGHRS; CDR2 reads YFSETQ. The CDR3 is 12 residues long. Trimming removed 0 bases from V and 4 bases from J, with 5 bases in between.

The chain combines TRBV7-8 with TRBJ2-4; tentative D call: TRBD1 (6 bases). V was shortened by 1 base and J by 1 base, with 17 bases between the two germline ends. CDR3 length: 18 amino acids. Germline lookup yields CDR1 SGHVS and CDR2 FQNEAQ. CDR3: CASSLGTGSSNAKNIQYF. As DNA, the CDR3 is TGTGCCAGCAGCTTAGGAACAGGGTCGAGTAATGCCAAAAACATTCAGTACTTC.

The chain uses TRBV9 and TRBJ2-1, with TRBD1 matching 9 bases. Germline V gene data show CDR1 as SGDLS and CDR2 as YYNGEE. This CDR3 has 16 amino acids. Unmatched junction bases numbered 11, after V lost 4 bases and J lost 6 bases. The DNA of the CDR3 is TGTGCCAGCAGCCCCACCAACGCGGACAGGGGCAATGAGCAGTTCTTC. This sequence encodes CASSPTNADRGNEQFF.

The rearrangement joins TRBV9 to TRBJ2-2; D remains unclear. CDR3 size: 13 residues. Trimming stripped 0 bases from V and 3 bases from J, with 3 bases between. Germline V gene data show CDR1 as SGDLS and CDR2 as YYNGEE. CDR3 bases: TGTGCCAGCAGCGTAGCAGACACCGGGGAGCTGTTTTTT. Translated, it gives CASSVADTGELFF.